Each of the 6 T cell receptor beta chains below was sequenced from the same sample in a study of blood T cell repertoires in COVID-19. TCRdb keeps only in-frame clones here, not all; method: immunoSEQ multiplex PCR. The sample includes about 73,000 clones, about four fifths of them seen just once. Sequenced: peripheral blood. The receptors were sampled from a human donor in a cohort sampled during active COVID-19.

The J gene is TRBJ2-2, the V gene TRBV6-1; 8 nucleotides agree with TRBD1. V lost 3 bases, J lost 3 bases, and 0 bases stayed unmatched. The CDR3 totals 14 residues. The germline V gene encodes CDR1 MNHNS and CDR2 SASEGT. The CDR3 loop is CASSEDRDTGELFF. As DNA, the CDR3 is TGTGCCAGCAGTGAGGACAGGGACACCGGGGAGCTGTTTTTT.

The V gene is TRBV7-8, the J gene TRBJ2-4; 7 nucleotides align to TRBD1. J gave up 14 bases and V 5 bases, and 12 bases lay outside the gene matches. This CDR3 contains 13 residues. The V gene's germline CDR1 is SGHVS and CDR2 FQNEAQ. For the CDR3, the DNA is TGTGCCAGCAGCCCGGTTCCGGGACAGCAGGAGTACTTC. Residues: CASSPVPGQQEYF.

V is TRBV7-9 and J is TRBJ2-2; TRBD2 matches 8 bases. J gave up 4 bases and V 6 bases, and 16 bases lay outside the gene matches. The CDR3 loop spans 18 amino acids. CDR1 and CDR2 from the germline V gene are SEHNR and FQNEAQ (reference sequence). The CDR3 spells CASRTDPRGGAFTGELFF. The CDR3 DNA is TGTGCCAGCAGGACAGACCCTCGGGGGGGCGCGTTCACCGGGGAGCTGTTTTTT.

This clone appeared a single time. The chain is built from TRBV5-1 and TRBJ2-7; 8 bases line up with TRBD1. This CDR3 is built from 14 residues. The V gene's germline CDR1 is SGHRS and CDR2 YFSETQ. Trimming cost V 3 bases and J 6 bases; bases outside gene matches: 8. The DNA for the CDR3 is TGCGCCAGCAGCTCACTACTAACAGGGGGCGAGCAGTACTTC. It specifies CASSSLLTGGEQYF.

The sample holds a few counts of this clone. The chain joins TRBV7-8 to TRBJ2-7; 11 bases align to TRBD2. J lost 0 bases, V lost 4 bases, and 8 bases had no gene match. The CDR3 has 17 amino acids. CDR1 is SGHVS and CDR2 is FQNEAQ in the germline V gene. The CDR3 DNA follows: TGTGCCAGCAGCTACCAACTAGCGGGGGTAACCTCCTACGAGCAGTACTTC. This sequence encodes CASSYQLAGVTSYEQYF.

This clone has just a few counts. The V call is TRBV6-5, the J call TRBJ1-2; perhaps TRBD1 as D (6 bases). CDR1 and CDR2 (germline): MNHEY, SVGAGI. V gave up 4 bases and J gave up 8 bases, with 17 bases separating them. This CDR3 is 14 amino acids long. The CDR3 loop is CASSSANRVSGYTF. For the CDR3, the DNA is TGTGCCAGCAGTTCCGCCAACAGGGTGTCGGGCTACACCTTC.